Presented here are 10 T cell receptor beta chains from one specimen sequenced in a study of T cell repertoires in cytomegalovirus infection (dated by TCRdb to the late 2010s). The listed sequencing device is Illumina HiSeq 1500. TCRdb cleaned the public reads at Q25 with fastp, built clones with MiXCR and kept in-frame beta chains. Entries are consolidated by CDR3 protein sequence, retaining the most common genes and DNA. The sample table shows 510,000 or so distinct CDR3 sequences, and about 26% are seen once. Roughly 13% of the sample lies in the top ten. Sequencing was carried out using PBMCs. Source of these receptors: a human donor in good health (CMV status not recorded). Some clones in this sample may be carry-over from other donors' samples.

The CDR3 DNA reads as TGTGCCAGCACCCCGGGACTGCTAAACACCGGGGAGCTGTTTTTT. This gives the protein CASTPGLLNTGELFF. V is TRBV28 and J is TRBJ2-2, with a tentative D call TRBD2 (6 bases). The CDR3 length is 15 residues. V gave up 7 bases and J gave up 2 bases, with 14 bases separating them. Germline assignment: CDR1 MDHEN and CDR2 SYDVKM.

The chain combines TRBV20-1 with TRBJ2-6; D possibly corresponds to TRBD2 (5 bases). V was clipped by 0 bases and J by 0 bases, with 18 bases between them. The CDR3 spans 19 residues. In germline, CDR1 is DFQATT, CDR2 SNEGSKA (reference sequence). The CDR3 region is CSARDTAVAGLSGANVLTF. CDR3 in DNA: TGCAGTGCTAGAGATACAGCGGTGGCAGGTCTCTCTGGGGCCAACGTCCTGACTTTC.

This chain's CDR3 is CASSPRVVGEAYEQYF. As DNA, the CDR3 is TGTGCCAGTAGTCCGCGGGTGGTCGGCGAGGCCTACGAGCAGTACTTC. The chain links TRBV19 to TRBJ2-7; the D gene is possibly TRBD2 (5 bases). Germline CDR1 and CDR2: LNHDA and SQIVND (reference sequence). Trimming cost V 5 bases and J 2 bases, with 19 bases left between them. The CDR3 covers 16 residues.

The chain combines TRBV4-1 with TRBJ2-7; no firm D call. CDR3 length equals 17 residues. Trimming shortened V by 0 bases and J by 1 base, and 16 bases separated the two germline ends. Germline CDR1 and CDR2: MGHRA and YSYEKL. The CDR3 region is CASSQDSTDINSYEQYF. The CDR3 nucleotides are TGCGCCAGCAGCCAAGATAGTACAGACATAAATTCCTACGAGCAGTACTTC.

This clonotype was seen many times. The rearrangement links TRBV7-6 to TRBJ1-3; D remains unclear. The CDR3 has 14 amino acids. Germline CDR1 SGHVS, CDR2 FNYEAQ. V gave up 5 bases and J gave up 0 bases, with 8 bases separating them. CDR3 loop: CASSTGNSGNTIYF. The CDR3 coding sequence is TGTGCCAGCAGCACGGGAAACTCTGGAAACACCATATATTTT.

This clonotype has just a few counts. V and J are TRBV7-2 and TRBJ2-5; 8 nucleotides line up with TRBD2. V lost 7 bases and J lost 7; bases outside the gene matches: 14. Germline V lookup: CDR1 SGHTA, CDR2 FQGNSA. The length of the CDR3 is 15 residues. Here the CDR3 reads CASNPLAGTSGTQYF. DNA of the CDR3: TGTGCCAGCAACCCCTTAGCGGGAACTAGCGGGACCCAGTACTTC.

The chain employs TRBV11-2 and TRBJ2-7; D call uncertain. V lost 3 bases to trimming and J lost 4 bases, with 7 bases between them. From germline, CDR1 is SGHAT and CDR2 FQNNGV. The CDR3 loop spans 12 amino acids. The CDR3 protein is CASSFPRYEQYF. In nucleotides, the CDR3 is TGTGCCAGCAGCTTCCCGAGGTACGAGCAGTACTTC.

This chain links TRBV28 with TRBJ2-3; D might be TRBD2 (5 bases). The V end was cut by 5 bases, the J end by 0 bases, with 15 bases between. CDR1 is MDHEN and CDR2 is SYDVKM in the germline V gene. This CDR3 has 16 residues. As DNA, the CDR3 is TGTGCCAGCAGTGAGCTTAGCGATTCTAGCACAGATACGCAGTATTTT. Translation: CASSELSDSSTDTQYF.

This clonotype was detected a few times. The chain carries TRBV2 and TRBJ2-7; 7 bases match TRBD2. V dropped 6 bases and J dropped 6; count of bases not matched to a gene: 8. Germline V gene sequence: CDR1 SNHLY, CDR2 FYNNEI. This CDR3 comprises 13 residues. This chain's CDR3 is CASRAGWEGEQYF. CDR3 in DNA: TGTGCCAGCAGAGCGGGGTGGGAAGGCGAGCAGTACTTC.

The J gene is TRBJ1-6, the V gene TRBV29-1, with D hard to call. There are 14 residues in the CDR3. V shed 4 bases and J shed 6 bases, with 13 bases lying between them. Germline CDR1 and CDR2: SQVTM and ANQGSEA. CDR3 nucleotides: TGCAGCGTTGGGCTCGGCGACGGTAATTCACCCCTCCACTTT. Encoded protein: CSVGLGDGNSPLHF.